This paragraph reports one T cell receptor beta chain. Its antigen remains unidentified. No much larger clone is present one base from it, and per-base qualities are unavailable. The data derive from a study of blood T cell repertoires in COVID-19 (dated by TCRdb to the early 2020s). Context from the whole study: Collaborator samples came from the United States, Italy and Spain and covered acute and convalescent phases of COVID-19. Subjects who had been exposed to COVID-19, were actively infected with it, or had recovered from it provided the deeply sampled blood TCRbeta repertoires that made up the dataset. Nearly every sample came with metadata listing a de-identified subject ID, COVID-19 status, age in years and sex. Samples came from the ongoing ImmuneRACE study (first 160 participants) plus 1,254 subjects from 6 global collaborators. The repertoires were released in a freely available public database meant as a resource for research on the immune response to SARS-CoV-2. The prospective study material was composed of cDNA or gDNA derived from T cells, B-cell-depleted T cells, or PBMCs. HLA class I and class II types, where available, came from metadata supplied by the sample provider rather than from assay-based typing. The study at large found these results: The amount of clinical and demographic metadata varied by source and participant and was provided uncurated.

Per the germline V gene, KGHSH is the CDR1 and LQKENI is the CDR2. Including cysteine and phenylalanine, the CDR3 has 14 amino acids. The only DNA kept is the CDR3, 42 bases in frame from the first base. Germline trimming: 2 bases from V, 8 bases from J; junction bases outside gene matches: 6. TCRbeta CDR3 regions were amplified from genomic DNA by means of the immunoSEQ Assay, a bias-controlled multiplex PCR. On the study's bioinformatics: Nucleated cell counts per sample were estimated from amplification of reference gene primers within the assay. To quantify the absolute abundance of each unique TCRbeta CDR3 rearrangement, sequence reads were collapsed and filtered. For each sample, productive Simpson clonality was calculated as the square root of Simpson's diversity index over productive rearrangements. This is the immuneACCESS table as TCRdb keeps it, with only in-frame sequences that have V and J called. A part of the clones is gone; compared with another copy, unresolved V genes explain less than half, and the rest is unexplained. V, J and clone size are taken as reported in that table, and D and trimming were inferred from the DNA itself. Here the sample has 250,000 to 400,000 clones; about 90% occur a single time. Roughly 2.9% of the sample is held by the ten biggest clonotypes.

One collaborating source in Seattle enrolled patients during active infection and followed them longitudinally through the course of disease. Collaborating institutions collected whole blood in K2EDTA tubes following their own protocols. For TCRbeta analysis, collaborators shipped samples in one of three forms: frozen whole blood, isolated PBMCs, or DNA extracted from either of those sample types. The sequence joins TRBV18 to TRBJ1-2, and TRBD1 matches 9 of the central bases. The specimen sequenced was peripheral blood. The sequence derives from a woman younger than 45 with COVID-19, enrolled during active disease. The nucleotides are TGTGCCAGCTCACCATTAGACAGGGGGATCGGCTACACCTTC. Its coded protein is CASSPLDRGIGYTF.